The source of this T cell receptor (beta chain) is a study of patients and donors after allogeneic stem cell transplantation. Losses at the gene ends were 5 bases for V and 4 bases for J; bases not matched to a gene: 13. The CDR3 consists of 15 residues. The germline gives CDR1 SQVTM, CDR2 ANQGSEA. This clonotype appeared many times. TCRdb used MiXCR to reprocess the RT-PCR reads, holding one entry per CDR3 protein. Among tens of thousands of distinct CDR3 sequences, approximately 5% were seen once, and the ten largest hold around 2.6%. The TCR sequence derives from a human donor who was either an allogeneic HSCT recipient or a stem cell or donor lymphocyte infusion donor (not recorded which). It is not recorded whose cells these are; they may come from a transplant donor. This chain uses TRBV29-1 with TRBJ1-2; 7 bases are shared with TRBD1. Sequenced input: blood, either unsorted or a sorted T cell fraction (not recorded which). The CDR3 DNA sequence: TGCAGCGTTAATCCCCTGGGGGGACAGTCCTATGGCTACACCTTC. This sequence encodes CSVNPLGGQSYGYTF.